These T cell receptor beta chains were read from a single sample in a study of neurological immune-mediated disorders. TCRdb itself ran the 5' RACE reads through MiXCR, one entry per CDR3 protein. The sample lists tens of thousands of distinct CDR3 sequences, approximately 11% seen once, with around 1.3% in the top ten. The sample was PBMCs. The source of these receptors is a female donor in good health. The CDR3 runs from the conserved cysteine through the conserved F or W. A D gene is named only where the DNA matches it firmly. Clone sizes are shown as once, few, many, or a class for an expanded clone.

v_gene	j_gene	d_gene	abundance	CDR3nt	CDR3aa
TRBV5-1	TRBJ1-3	.	many	TGCGCCAGCAGCTTGGGGGACGGCCGCTCTGGAAACACCATATATTTT	CASSLGDGRSGNTIYF
TRBV19	TRBJ1-5	.	many	TGTGCCAGTAGTATTCGACTGTATAGCAATCAGCCCCAGCATTTT	CASSIRLYSNQPQHF
TRBV7-9	TRBJ1-5	.	many	TGTGCCAGCAGCTTAGCGCAAGGTCAGCCCCAGCATTTT	CASSLAQGQPQHF
TRBV3-1	TRBJ1-1	.	many	TGTGCCAGCAGCCAAAAAGGGGGTCACGAGGAAGCTTTCTTT	CASSQKGGHEEAFF
TRBV27	TRBJ2-3	TRBD2	many	TGTGCCAGCAGTTTTCGCGGGAGGGCCGGAGATACGCAGTATTTT	CASSFRGRAGDTQYF
TRBV6-2/TRBV6-3	TRBJ2-1	TRBD2	many	TGTGCCAGCAGACGAGCGGGGGGCGTCTCCTACAATGAGCAGTTCTTC	CASRRAGGVSYNEQFF
TRBV20-1	TRBJ1-1	TRBD1	many	TGCAGTGCTAGAAATAAGGAGACAGGGAGACTCACTGAAGCTTTCTTT	CSARNKETGRLTEAFF
TRBV5-1	TRBJ2-3	TRBD2	many	TGCGCCAGCAGCTTGATCCCGACTACCGGGGGGACAGATACGCAGTATTTT	CASSLIPTTGGTDTQYF
TRBV2	TRBJ2-3	.	many	TGTGCCAGCACCAAATTCGTGACCCTTAATACGCAGTATTTT	CASTKFVTLNTQYF
TRBV7-8	TRBJ1-3	.	many	TGTGCCAGCAGCTACGGGACTCTTCCTGGAAACACCATATATTTT	CASSYGTLPGNTIYF